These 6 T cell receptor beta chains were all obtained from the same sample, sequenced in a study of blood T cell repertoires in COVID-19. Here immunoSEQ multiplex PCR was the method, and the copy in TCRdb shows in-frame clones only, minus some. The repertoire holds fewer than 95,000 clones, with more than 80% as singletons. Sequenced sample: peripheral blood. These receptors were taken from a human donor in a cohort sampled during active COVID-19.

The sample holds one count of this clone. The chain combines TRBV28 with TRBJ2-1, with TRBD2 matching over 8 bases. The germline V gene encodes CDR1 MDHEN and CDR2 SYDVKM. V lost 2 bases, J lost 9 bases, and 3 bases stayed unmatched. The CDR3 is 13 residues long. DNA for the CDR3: TGTGCCAGCAGTTTAACGGCGGGGGGTGAGCAGTTCTTC. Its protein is CASSLTAGGEQFF.

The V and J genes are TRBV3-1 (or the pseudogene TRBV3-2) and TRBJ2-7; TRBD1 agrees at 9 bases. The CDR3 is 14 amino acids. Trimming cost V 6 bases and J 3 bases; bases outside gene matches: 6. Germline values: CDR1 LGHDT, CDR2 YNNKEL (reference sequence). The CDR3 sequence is CASSLGTGYYEQYF. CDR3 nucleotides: TGTGCCAGCAGTCTAGGGACAGGGTACTACGAGCAGTACTTC.

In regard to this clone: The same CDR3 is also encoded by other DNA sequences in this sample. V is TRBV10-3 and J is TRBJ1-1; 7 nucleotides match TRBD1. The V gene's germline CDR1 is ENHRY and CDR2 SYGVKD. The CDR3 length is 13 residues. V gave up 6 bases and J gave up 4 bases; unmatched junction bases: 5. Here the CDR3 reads CAISPTGITEAFF. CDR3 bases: TGTGCCATCAGCCCGACAGGGATCACTGAAGCTTTCTTT.

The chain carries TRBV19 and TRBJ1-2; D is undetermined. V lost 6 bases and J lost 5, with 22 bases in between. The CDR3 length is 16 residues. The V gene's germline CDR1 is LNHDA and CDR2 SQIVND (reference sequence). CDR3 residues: CASSVDPVGLGYGYTF. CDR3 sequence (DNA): TGTGCCAGTAGCGTGGACCCCGTCGGACTGGGGTATGGCTACACCTTC.

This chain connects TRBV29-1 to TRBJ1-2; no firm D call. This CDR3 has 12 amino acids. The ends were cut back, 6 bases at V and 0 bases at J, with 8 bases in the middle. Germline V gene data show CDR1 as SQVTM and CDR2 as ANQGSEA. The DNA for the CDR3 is TGCAGCGTGATAGAAGCTAACTATGGCTACACCTTC. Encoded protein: CSVIEANYGYTF.

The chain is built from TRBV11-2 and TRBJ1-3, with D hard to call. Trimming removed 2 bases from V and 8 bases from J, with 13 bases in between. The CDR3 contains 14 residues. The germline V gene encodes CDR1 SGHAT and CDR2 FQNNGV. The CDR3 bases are TGTGCCAGCAGCTTACGAGGGTTAAGTGACACCATATATTTT. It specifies CASSLRGLSDTIYF.